This T cell receptor (beta chain) is from a study of monozygotic twins with inflammatory bowel disease. Study-level findings and limits: No difference was seen in repertoire similarity between concordant and discordant twins, possibly from limited power.

There are 14 residues in the CDR3. Germline loops: CDR1 SGHAT, CDR2 FQDESV (reference sequence). Template switching was used to attach UMIs, which incorporated a 6-nucleotide sample barcode. Each CDR3 protein gets one entry in TCRdb, which reprocessed the 5' RACE reads and gives no DNA. The sample holds more than 300,000 distinct CDR3 sequences. A remark on this clonotype: Its antigen remains unidentified.

The chain couples TRBV11-1 to TRBJ2-7; the TRBD1 assignment by TCRdb is unverifiable without DNA. This TCR came from a human donor with ulcerative colitis or Crohn's disease, or a healthy co-twin of an affected twin (not recorded which). The sample comprised blood. The CDR3 sequence: CASSDRVEAYEQYF.